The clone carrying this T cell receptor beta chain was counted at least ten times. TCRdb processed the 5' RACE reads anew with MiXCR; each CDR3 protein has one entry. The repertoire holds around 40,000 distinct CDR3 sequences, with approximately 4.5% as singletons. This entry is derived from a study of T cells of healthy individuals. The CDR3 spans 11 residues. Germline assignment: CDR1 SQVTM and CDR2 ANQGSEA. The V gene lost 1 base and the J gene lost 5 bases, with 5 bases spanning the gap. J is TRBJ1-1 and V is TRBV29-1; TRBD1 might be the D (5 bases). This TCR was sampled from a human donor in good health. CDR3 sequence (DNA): TGCAGCGTTGAAGGGGGGACTGAAGCTTTCTTT. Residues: CSVEGGTEAFF.